A single T cell receptor beta chain is shown here with its context. The antigen remains undetermined. The CDR3 has 14 residues. The germline CDR1 and CDR2 sequences are MRHNA and SNTAGT. V lost 0 bases and J 2 bases, leaving 7 bases between the germline ends. This record belongs to a study of CD8 T cells in ankylosing spondylitis. Regarding the study as a whole: In ankylosing spondylitis patients, matched synovial fluid reportedly showed significant enrichment of disease-linked clones.

Via MiXCR, TCRdb re-called the 5' RACE reads, giving one row per CDR3 protein. The profile shows 210,000 or so distinct CDR3 sequences, more than 25% of them singletons. This sequence joins TRBV6-4 and TRBJ1-2; no reliable D call. The sequenced sample was blood, either unsorted or a sorted T cell fraction (not recorded which). This sequence originates from a male donor with ankylosing spondylitis or in good health (not recorded which). DNA for the CDR3: TGTGCCAGCAGTGACTCGTGGGCCAACTATGGCTACACCTTC. Translated, it gives CASSDSWANYGYTF.